The T cell receptor beta chain under discussion was sequenced for a study of PD-1 blockade in classical Hodgkin lymphoma. About this clone itself: Its antigen is not identified.

The method was immunoSEQ multiplex PCR; TCRdb's version includes in-frame clones alone and lacks a portion of them. The sample includes tens of thousands of clones, approximately 94% seen only once; the top ten take 8%. All trial patients relapsed after autologous stem cell transplantation. Best responses included complete response and partial response; otherwise, the best response was progressive disease. CDR1 and CDR2 (germline): SGHAT, FQNNGV. V was pared by 0 bases and J by 4 bases, with 12 bases between. The CDR3 runs to 15 residues. General study points: A significant rise in TCR diversity by C4D1 was seen for CD4+ but not CD8+ cells.

Sequences were derived from peripheral blood mononuclear cells (PBMCs), sampled at baseline. This chain uses TRBV11-2 with TRBJ1-1; TRBD1 might be the D (5 bases). The TCR was taken from a human donor with classical Hodgkin lymphoma. CDR3 in amino acids: CASSLDWAGSTEAFF. For the CDR3, the DNA is TGTGCCAGCAGCTTAGATTGGGCAGGGTCCACTGAAGCTTTCTTT.